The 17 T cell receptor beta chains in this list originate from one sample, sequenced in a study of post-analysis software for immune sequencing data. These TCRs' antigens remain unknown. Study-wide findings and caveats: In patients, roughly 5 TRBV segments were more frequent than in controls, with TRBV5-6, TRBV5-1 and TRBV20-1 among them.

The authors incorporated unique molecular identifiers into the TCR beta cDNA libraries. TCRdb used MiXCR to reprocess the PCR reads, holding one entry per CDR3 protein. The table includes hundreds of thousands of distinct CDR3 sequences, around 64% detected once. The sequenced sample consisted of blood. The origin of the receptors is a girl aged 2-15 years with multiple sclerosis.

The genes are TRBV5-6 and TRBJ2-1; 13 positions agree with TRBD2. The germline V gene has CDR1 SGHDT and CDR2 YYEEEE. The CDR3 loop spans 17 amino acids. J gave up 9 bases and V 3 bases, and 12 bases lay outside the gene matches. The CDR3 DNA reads TGTGCCAGCAGCTCGAGACCGGGACTAGCGGGACGGGGTGAGCAGTTCTTC. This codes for CASSSRPGLAGRGEQFF.

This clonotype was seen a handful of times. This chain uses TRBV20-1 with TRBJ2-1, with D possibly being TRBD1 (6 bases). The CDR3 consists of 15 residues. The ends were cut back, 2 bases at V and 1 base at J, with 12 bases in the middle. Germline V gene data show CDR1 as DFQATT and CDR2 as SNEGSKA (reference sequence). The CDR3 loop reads CSARPSRGSYNEQFF. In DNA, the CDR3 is TGCAGTGCTAGACCTTCTAGGGGGTCCTACAATGAGCAGTTCTTC.

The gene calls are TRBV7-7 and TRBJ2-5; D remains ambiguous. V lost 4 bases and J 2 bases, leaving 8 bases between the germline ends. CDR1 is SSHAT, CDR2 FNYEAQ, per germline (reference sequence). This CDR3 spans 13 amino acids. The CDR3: CASSSAPQETQYF. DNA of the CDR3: TGTGCCAGCAGCTCTGCCCCTCAAGAGACCCAGTACTTC.

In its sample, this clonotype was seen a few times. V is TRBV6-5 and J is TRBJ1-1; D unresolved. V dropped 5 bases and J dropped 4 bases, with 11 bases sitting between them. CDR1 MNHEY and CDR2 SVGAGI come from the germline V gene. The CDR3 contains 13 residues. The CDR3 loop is CASSKNFATEAFF. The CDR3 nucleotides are TGTGCCAGCAGTAAGAATTTTGCCACTGAAGCTTTCTTT.

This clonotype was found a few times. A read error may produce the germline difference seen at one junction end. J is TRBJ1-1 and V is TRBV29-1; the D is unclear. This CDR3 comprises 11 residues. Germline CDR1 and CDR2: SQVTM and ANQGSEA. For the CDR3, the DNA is TGCAGCGTTGGGGTAATCACTGAGGCTTTCTTT. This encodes CSVGVITEAFF.

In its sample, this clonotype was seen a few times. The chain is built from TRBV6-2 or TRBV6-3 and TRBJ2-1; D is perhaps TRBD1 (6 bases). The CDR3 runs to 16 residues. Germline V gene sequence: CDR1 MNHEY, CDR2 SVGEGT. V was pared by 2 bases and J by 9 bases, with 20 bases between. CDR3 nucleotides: TGTGCCAGCAGTTACGTGGCGGGCCTTGTGGGGGCTGAGCAGTTCTTC. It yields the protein CASSYVAGLVGAEQFF.

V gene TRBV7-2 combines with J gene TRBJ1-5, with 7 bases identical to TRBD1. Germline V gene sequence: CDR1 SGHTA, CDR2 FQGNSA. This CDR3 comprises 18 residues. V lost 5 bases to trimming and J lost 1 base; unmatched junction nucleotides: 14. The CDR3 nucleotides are TGTGCCAGCAGCATAAGACAGGGAAGCGCGGTAAGCAATCAGCCCCAGCATTTT. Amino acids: CASSIRQGSAVSNQPQHF. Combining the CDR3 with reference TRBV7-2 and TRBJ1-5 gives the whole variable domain GAGVSQSPSNKVTEKGKDVELRCDPISGHTALYWYRQSLGQGLEFLIYFQGNSAPDKSGLPSDRFSAERTGGSVSTLTIQRTQQEDSAVYLCASSIRQGSAVSNQPQHFGDGTRLSIL.

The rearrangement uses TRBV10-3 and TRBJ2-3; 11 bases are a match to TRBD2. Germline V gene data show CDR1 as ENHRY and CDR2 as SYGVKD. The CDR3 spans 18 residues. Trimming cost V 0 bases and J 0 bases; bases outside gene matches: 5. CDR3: CAISESPGTSGSTDTQYF. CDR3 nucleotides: TGTGCCATCAGTGAGTCCCCCGGGACTAGCGGAAGCACAGATACGCAGTATTTT.

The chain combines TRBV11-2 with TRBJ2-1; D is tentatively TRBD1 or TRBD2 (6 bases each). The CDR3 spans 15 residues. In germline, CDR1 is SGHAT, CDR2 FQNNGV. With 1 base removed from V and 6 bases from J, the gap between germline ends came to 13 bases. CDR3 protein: CASSLVGGGGNEQFF. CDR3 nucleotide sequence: TGTGCCAGCAGCTTAGTGGGCGGAGGGGGCAATGAGCAGTTCTTC.

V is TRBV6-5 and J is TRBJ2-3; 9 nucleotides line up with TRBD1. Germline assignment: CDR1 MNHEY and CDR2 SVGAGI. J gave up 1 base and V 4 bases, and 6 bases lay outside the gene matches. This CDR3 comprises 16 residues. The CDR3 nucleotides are TGTGCCAGCAGTTTAATTGGGACAGGGCGCACAGATACGCAGTATTTT. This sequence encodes CASSLIGTGRTDTQYF.

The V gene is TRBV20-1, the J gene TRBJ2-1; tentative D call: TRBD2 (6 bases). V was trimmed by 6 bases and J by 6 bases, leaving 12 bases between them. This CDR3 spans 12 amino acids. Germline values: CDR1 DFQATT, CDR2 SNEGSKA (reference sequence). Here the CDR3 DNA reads TGCAGTGCCAAACCAGCGGGCAATGAGCAGTTCTTC. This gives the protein CSAKPAGNEQFF.

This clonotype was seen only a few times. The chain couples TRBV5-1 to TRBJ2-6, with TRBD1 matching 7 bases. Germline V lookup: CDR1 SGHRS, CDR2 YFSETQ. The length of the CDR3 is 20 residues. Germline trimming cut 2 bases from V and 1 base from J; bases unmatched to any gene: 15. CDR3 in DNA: TGCGCCAGCAGCTTACTACCCACAGGGGACCTTGTTTCTGGGGCCAACGTCCTGACTTTC. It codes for CASSLLPTGDLVSGANVLTF.

The CDR3 coding sequence is TGTGCCAGCAGCCCTGGGGGAGGGAATTACTACGAGCAGTACTTC. As protein: CASSPGGGNYYEQYF. The V gene is TRBV27, the J gene TRBJ2-4; 7 positions agree with TRBD2. The DNA end lines up better with TRBJ2-7; the J call may be wrong. The germline CDR1 and CDR2 sequences are MNHEY and SMNVEV (reference sequence). This CDR3 is built from 15 residues.

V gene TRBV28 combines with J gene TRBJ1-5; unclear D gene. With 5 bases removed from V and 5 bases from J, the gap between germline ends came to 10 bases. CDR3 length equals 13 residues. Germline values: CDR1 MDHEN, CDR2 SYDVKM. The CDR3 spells CASSTDFHQPQHF. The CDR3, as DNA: TGTGCCAGCAGTACGGACTTCCATCAGCCCCAGCATTTT.

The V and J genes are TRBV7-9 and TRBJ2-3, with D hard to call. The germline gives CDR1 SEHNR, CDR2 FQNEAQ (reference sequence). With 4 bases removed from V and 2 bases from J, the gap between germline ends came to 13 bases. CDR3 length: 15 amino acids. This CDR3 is CASSSIGLYTDTQYF. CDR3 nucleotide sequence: TGTGCCAGCAGCTCCATAGGGTTATACACAGATACGCAGTATTTT.

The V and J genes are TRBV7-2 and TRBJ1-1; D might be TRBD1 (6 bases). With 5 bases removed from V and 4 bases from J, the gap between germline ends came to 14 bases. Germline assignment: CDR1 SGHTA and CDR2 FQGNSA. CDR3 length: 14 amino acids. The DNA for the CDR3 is TGTGCCAGCAGCAGCGGGGGGGCTGTCACTGAAGCTTTCTTT. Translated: CASSSGGAVTEAFF.

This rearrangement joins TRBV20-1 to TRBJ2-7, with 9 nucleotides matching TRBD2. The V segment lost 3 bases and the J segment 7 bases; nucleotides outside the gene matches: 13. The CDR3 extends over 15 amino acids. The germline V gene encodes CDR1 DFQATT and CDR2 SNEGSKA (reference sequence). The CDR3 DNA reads TGCAGTGCTAGTATCGGGGGAGCGGGAGGAGAAGAGCAGTACGTC. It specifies CSASIGGAGGEEQYV.